The clone carrying this T cell receptor beta chain was counted between two and nine times. The antigen is undetermined. At the DNA level, this CDR3 is encoded by other sequences in the same sample as well. Donors, healthy HIV-negative adults, lacked recent acute infections or vaccinations. Sequenced by immunoSEQ multiplex PCR; TCRdb stores in-frame clones only, minus some. The table shows 2 million to 2.5 million clones, with over 85% occurring only once. These data come from a study of shared clonotypes between healthy human individuals. Overall study results and limits: Limited genetic and exposure-history diversity came from having few donors.

Trimming took 6 bases from V and 4 from J; bases not matched to a gene: 3. The length of the CDR3 is 12 residues. The germline gives CDR1 SQVTM, CDR2 ANQGSEA. Sequencing was performed on naive CD4+ T cells from PBMCs. The subset is: CD45RA+ positively selected. The genes are TRBV29-1 and TRBJ1-5, with 7 bases lining up with TRBD1. The sequence derives from a man aged 18 to 29 in good health. Some clones in this sample may be carry-over from other donors' samples. The CDR3 sequence: CSVGQPNQPQHF. CDR3 in DNA: TGCAGCGTGGGACAGCCAAATCAGCCCCAGCATTTT.